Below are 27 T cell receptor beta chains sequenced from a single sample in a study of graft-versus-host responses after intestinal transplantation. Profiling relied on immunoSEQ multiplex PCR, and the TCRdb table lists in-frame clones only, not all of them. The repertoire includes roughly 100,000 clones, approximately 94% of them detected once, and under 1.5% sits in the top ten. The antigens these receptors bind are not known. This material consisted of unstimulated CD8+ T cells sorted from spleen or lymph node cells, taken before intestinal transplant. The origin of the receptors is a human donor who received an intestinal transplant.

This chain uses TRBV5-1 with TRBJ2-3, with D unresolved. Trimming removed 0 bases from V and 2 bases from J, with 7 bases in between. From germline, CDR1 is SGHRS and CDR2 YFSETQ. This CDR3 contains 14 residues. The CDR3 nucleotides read TGCGCCAGCAGCTTGGTCGAGGTCACAGATACGCAGTATTTT. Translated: CASSLVEVTDTQYF.

Here the CDR3 DNA reads TGTGCCAGCGTTTCTCGGGGGGTAGAGACCCAGTACTTC. Translation gives CASVSRGVETQYF. The chain uses TRBV2 and TRBJ2-5; 7 bases line up with TRBD2. Trimming removed 8 bases from V and 4 bases from J; junction bases left unmatched: 7. Germline V gives CDR1 SNHLY, CDR2 FYNNEI. The CDR3 runs to 13 residues.

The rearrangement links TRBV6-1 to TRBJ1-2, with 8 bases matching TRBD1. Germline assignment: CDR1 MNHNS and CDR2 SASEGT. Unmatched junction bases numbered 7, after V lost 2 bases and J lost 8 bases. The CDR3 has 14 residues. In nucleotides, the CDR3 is TGTGCCAGCAGTGAACAGACAGGGGCGGGGGGCTACACCTTC. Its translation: CASSEQTGAGGYTF.

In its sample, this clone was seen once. This CDR3 reads CASTEYNEQFF. The CDR3 DNA sequence: TGTGCCAGCACGGAGTACAATGAGCAGTTCTTC. The rearrangement links TRBV6-1 to TRBJ2-1; D uncertain. The CDR3 is made up of 11 amino acids. Germline V gene data show CDR1 as MNHNS and CDR2 as SASEGT. The V end was cut by 7 bases, the J end by 4 bases, with 5 bases between.

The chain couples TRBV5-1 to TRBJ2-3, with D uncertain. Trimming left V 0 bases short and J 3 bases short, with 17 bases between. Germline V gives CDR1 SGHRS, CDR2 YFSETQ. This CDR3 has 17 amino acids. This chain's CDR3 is CASSLGARTFRTDTQYF. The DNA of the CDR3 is TGCGCCAGCAGCTTGGGGGCCAGGACCTTCAGGACAGATACGCAGTATTTT.

The CDR3 DNA reads as TGTGCCAGCAGCGTCGGGACTAGCGGGGGGACCGGGGAGCTGTTTTTT. Protein sequence: CASSVGTSGGTGELFF. The chain employs TRBV9 and TRBJ2-2, with TRBD2 identical over 15 bases. V was clipped by 2 bases and J by 5 bases; unmatched bases: 1. The length of the CDR3 is 16 residues. Germline V CDR1 and CDR2: SGDLS, YYNGEE.

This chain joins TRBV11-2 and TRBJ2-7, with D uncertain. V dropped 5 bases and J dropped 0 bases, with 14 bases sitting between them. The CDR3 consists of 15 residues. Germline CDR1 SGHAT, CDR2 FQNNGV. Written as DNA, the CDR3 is TGTGCCAGCAGCCGAACAGTGTTGAGCTCCTACGAGCAGTACTTC. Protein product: CASSRTVLSSYEQYF. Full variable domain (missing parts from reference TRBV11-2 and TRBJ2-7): EAGVAQSPRYKIIEKRQSVAFWCNPISGHATLYWYQQILGQGPKLLIQFQNNGVVDDSQLPKDRFSAERLKGVDSTLKIQPAKLEDSAVYLCASSRTVLSSYEQYFGPGTRLTVT.

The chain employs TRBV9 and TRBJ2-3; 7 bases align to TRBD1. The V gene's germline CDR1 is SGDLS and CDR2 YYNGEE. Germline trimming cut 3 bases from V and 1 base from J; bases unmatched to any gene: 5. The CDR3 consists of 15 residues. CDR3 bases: TGTGCCAGCAGCGGGTGGACAGGAGGCACAGATACGCAGTATTTT. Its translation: CASSGWTGGTDTQYF.

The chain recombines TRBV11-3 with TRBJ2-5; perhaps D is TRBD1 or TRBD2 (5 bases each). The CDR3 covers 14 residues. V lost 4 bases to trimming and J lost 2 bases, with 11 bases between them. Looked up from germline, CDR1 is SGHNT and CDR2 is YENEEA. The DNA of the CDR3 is TGTGCCAGCAGCTCGGGACCGGTACAAGAGACCCAGTACTTC. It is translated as CASSSGPVQETQYF. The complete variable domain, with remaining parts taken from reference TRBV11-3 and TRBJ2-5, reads EAGVVQSPRYKIIEKKQPVAFWCNPISGHNTLYWYLQNLGQGPELLIRYENEEAVDDSQLPKDRFSAERLKGVDSTLKIQPAELGDSAVYLCASSSGPVQETQYFGPGTRLLVL.

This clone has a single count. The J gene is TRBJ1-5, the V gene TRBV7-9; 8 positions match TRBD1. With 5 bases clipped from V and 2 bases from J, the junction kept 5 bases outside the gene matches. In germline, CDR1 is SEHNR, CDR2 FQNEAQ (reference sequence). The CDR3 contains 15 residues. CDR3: CASSRAGQGNQPQHF. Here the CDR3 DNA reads TGTGCCAGCAGCCGCGCGGGACAGGGCAATCAGCCCCAGCATTTT. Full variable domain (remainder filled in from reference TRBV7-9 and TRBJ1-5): DTGVSQNPRHKITKRGQNVTFRCDPISEHNRLYWYRQTLGQGPEFLTYFQNEAQLEKSRLLSDRFSAERPKGSFSTLEIQRTEQGDSAMYLCASSRAGQGNQPQHFGDGTRLSIL.

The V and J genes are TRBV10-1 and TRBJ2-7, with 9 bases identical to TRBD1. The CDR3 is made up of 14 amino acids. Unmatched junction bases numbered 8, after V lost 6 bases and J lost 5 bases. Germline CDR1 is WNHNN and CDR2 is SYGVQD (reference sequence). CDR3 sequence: CASRSYRGLDEQYF. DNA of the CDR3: TGCGCCAGCAGAAGCTACAGGGGGCTTGACGAGCAGTACTTC.

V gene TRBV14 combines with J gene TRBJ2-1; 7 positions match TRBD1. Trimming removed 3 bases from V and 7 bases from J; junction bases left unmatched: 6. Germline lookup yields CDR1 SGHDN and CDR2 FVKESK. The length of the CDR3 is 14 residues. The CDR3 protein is CASSQGQLENEQFF. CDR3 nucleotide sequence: TGTGCCAGCAGCCAGGGACAGTTAGAGAATGAGCAGTTCTTC.

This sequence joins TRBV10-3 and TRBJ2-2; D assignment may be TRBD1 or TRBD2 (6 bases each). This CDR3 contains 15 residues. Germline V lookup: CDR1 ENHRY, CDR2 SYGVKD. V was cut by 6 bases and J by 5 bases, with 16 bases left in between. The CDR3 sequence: CAIRHRGQETGELFF. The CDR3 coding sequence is TGTGCCATCAGACACCGGGGGCAGGAGACCGGGGAGCTGTTTTTT.

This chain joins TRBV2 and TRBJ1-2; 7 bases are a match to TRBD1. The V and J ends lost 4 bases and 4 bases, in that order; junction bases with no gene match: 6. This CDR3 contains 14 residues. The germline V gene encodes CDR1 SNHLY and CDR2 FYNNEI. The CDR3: CASSGATGIYGYTF. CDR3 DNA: TGTGCCAGCAGTGGGGCGACAGGGATCTATGGCTACACCTTC. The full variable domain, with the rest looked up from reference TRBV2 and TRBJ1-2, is EPEVTQTPSHQVTQMGQEVILRCVPISNHLYFYWYRQILGQKVEFLVSFYNNEISEKSEIFDDQFSVERPDGSNFTLKIRSTKLEDSAMYFCASSGATGIYGYTFGSGTRLTVV.

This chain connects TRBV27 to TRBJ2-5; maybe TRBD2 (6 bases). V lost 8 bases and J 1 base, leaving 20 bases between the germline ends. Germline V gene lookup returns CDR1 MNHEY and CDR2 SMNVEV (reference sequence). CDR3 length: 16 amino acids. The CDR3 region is CASRDYAGRSQETQYF. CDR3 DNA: TGTGCCAGCCGGGATTATGCGGGGCGGTCCCAAGAGACCCAGTACTTC.

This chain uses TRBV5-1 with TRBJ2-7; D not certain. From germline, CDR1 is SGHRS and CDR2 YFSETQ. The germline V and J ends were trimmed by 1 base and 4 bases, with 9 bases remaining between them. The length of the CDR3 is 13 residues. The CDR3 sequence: CASSLWDSYEQYF. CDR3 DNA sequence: TGCGCCAGCAGCTTGTGGGATTCGTACGAGCAGTACTTC.

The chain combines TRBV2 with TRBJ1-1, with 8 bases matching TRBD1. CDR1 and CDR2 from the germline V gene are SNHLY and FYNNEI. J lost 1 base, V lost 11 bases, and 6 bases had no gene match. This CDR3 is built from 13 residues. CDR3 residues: CASRQGQNTEAFF. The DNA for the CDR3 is TGTGCCTCAAGACAGGGGCAGAACACTGAAGCTTTCTTT. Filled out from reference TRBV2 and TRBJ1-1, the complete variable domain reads EPEVTQTPSHQVTQMGQEVILRCVPISNHLYFYWYRQILGQKVEFLVSFYNNEISEKSEIFDDQFSVERPDGSNFTLKIRSTKLEDSAMYFCASRQGQNTEAFFGQGTRLTVV.

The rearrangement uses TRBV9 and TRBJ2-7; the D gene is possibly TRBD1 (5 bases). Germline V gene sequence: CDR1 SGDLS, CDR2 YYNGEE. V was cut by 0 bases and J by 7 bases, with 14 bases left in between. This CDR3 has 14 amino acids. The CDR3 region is CASSVGGRNGEQYF. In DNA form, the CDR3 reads TGTGCCAGCAGCGTAGGGGGCCGAAACGGAGAGCAGTACTTC.

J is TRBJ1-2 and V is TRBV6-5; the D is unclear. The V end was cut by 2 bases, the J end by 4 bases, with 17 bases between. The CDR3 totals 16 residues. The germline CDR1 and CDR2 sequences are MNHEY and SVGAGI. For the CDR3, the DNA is TGTGCCAGCAGTTACGAACAGAGCGCAGTACCCTATGGCTACACCTTC. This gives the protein CASSYEQSAVPYGYTF.

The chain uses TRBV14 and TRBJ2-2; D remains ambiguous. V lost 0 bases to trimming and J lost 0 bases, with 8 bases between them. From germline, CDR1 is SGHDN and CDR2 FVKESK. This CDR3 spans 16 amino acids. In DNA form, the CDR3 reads TGTGCCAGCAGCCAAGAAACTGTCCCGAACACCGGGGAGCTGTTTTTT. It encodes CASSQETVPNTGELFF.

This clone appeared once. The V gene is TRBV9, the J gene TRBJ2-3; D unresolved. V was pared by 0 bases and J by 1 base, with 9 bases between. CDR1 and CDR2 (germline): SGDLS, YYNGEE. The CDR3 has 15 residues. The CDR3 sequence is CASSVGPGGTDTQYF. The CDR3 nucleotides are TGTGCCAGCAGCGTAGGACCAGGCGGCACAGATACGCAGTATTTT.

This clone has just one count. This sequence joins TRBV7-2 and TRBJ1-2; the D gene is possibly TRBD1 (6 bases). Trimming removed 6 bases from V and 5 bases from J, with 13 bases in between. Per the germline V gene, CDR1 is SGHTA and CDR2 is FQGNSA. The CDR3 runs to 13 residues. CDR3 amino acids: CASRVGTPYGYTF. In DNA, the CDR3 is TGTGCCAGCAGAGTCGGGACACCGTATGGCTACACCTTC.

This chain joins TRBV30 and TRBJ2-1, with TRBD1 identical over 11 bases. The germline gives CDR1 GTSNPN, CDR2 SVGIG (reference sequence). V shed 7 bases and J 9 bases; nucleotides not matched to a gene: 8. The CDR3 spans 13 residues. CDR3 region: CALSGTGGFEQFF. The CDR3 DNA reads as TGTGCCTTATCCGGGACAGGGGGTTTTGAGCAGTTCTTC.

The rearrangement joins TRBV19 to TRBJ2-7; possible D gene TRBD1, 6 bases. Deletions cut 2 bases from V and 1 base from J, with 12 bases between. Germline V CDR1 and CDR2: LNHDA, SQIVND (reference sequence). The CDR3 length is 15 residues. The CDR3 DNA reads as TGTGCCAGTAGTATAATAACAGGGAAATCCTACGAGCAGTACTTC. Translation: CASSIITGKSYEQYF.

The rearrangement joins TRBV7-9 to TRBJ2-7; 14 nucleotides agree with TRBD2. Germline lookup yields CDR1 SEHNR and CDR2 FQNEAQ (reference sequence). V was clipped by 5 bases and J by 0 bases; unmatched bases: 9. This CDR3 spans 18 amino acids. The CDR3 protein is CASSPGLAGEQLSYEQYF. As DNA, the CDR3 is TGTGCCAGCAGCCCGGGACTAGCGGGGGAACAACTCTCCTACGAGCAGTACTTC.

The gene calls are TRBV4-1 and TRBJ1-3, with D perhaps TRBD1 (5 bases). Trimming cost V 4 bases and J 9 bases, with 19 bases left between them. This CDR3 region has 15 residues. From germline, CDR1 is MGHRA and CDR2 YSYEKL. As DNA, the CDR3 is TGCGCCAGCAGCCGAGAGGACGGGGGGGAAGGCACCATATATTTT. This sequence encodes CASSREDGGEGTIYF.

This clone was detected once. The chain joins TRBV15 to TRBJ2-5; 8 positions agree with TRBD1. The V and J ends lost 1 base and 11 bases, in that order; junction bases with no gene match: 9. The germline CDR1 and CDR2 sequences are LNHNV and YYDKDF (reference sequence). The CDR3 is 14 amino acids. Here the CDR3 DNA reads TGTGCCACCAGCAGAGGCCGACAGGGGTCGGAGCAGTACTTC. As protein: CATSRGRQGSEQYF.